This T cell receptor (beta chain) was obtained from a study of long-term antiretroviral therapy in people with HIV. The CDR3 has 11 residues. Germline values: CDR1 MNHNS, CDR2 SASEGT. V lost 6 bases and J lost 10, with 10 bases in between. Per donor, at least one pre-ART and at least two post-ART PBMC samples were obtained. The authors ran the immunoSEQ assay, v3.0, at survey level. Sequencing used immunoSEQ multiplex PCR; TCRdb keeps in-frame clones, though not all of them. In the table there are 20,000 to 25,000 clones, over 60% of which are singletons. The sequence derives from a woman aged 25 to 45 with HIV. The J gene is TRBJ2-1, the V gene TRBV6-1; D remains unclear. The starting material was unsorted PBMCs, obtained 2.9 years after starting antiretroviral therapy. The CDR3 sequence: CASRIQWEQFF. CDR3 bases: TGTGCCAGCAGGATTCAGTGGGAGCAGTTCTTC.